This T cell receptor beta chain was documented in a study of OX40 agonist ivuxolimab in advanced cancers. Study information: Patients received ivuxolimab, an agonistic anti-OX40 (CD134) antibody. Whole-study results and caveats: Clonal expansion among partial responders at 0.1-3.0 mg/kg ranked near the lowest. There were, on average, more expanded clones in CD8+ T cells than in CD4+.

Blood specimens came from baseline, cycle 4 day 1, and cycle 7 day 1. This CDR3 has 14 residues. V was clipped by 10 bases and J by 3 bases, with 18 bases between them. CDR1 LNHDA and CDR2 SQIVND come from the germline V gene (reference sequence). Of note for this clone: Antigen: not known.

Sequenced by immunoSEQ multiplex PCR; TCRdb stores in-frame clones only, minus some. The sample records around 82,000 clones, 88% being singletons. The sequence derives from an adult with an advanced solid tumor such as melanoma, head and neck, liver or kidney cancer. This chain connects TRBV19 to TRBJ1-1; D is possibly TRBD1 (6 bases). The source material was CD4+ or CD8+ T cells sorted from blood, sampled in a trial of the OX40 agonist ivuxolimab. The CDR3 DNA reads as TGTGCCACTCTCCGGGACAACTCTGACACTGAAGCTTTCTTT. This gives the protein CATLRDNSDTEAFF.